This T cell receptor (beta chain) was recorded in a study of blood T cell repertoires in COVID-19. Background on the study: Sites across the United States, Italy and Spain contributed samples from acute and convalescent COVID-19.

As processed by the authors: Using reference gene primer amplification, nucleated cell counts were estimated. Produced via immunoSEQ multiplex PCR; TCRdb's table is partial and in-frame only. Clone size and V and J calls were adopted from that table, with D and trimming inferred from the DNA. The data hold 55,000 to 80,000 clones, with around 85% observed a single time. With 0 bases clipped from V and 1 base from J, the junction kept 9 bases outside the gene matches. CDR3 length: 19 amino acids. Germline CDR1 and CDR2: LGHNA and YNFKEQ. This clonotype originated in a human donor in a cohort sampled during active COVID-19. V gene TRBV4-2 combines with J gene TRBJ2-3; 11 bases line up with TRBD2. Sequenced sample: peripheral blood. The CDR3 DNA follows: TGTGCCAGCAGCCAAGAGAGGACAGCGACTAGCGGGGGCACAGATACGCAGTATTTT. The encoded protein is CASSQERTATSGGTDTQYF.